This T cell receptor beta chain came from a study of cytomegalovirus exposure and HLA in healthy donors. General study findings and limits: An analysis done earlier found most TCR beta V segments productive about 87% or about 30% of the time. Reports credit the classifier with highly specific, highly sensitive diagnosis of cytomegalovirus status. A missense DCLRE1C variant was associated with V- and J-gene trimming of TCR beta chains in a later analysis, and an independent cohort replicated the association.

Germline-derived CDR1 and CDR2 are MNHNS and SASEGT. Trimming pared 6 bases from V and 13 bases from J, leaving 19 bases between. This CDR3 spans 12 amino acids. The PCR used 60 Vbeta and 13 Jbeta primers. Profiling relied on immunoSEQ multiplex PCR, and the TCRdb table lists in-frame clones only, not all of them. The top ten hold 2% to 2.5% of the sample, which has 120,000 to 150,000 clones, around 72% seen once. A remark on this clone: Its antigen is currently unknown.

The V and J genes are TRBV6-1 and TRBJ2-7; weak D call: TRBD2 (5 bases). Material for sequencing was PBMCs. This sequence was found in a man between 35 and 55 years old in good health and CMV-seronegative. CDR3 sequence (DNA): TGTGCCAGCAGCCTCCTGACCCCACTAGTATACTTC. Translating gives CASSLLTPLVYF.